The rows below give T cell receptor beta chains drawn from one sample of a study of Graves' ophthalmopathy and Graves' hyperthyroidism. TCRdb processed the multiplex PCR reads anew with MiXCR; each CDR3 protein has one entry. The table shows about 400,000 distinct CDR3 sequences, with around 19% occurring only once. The sample consisted of peripheral blood. The receptors here all came from a woman between 18 and 30 years old with Graves' ophthalmopathy. The CDR3 runs from the conserved cysteine through the conserved F or W. A D gene is named only where the DNA matches it firmly. Rows give clone size only sometimes, using once, few, many, or a class for an expanded clone.

length,J,V,size,D,DNA,CDR3
15,TRBJ1-3,TRBV30,many,-,TGTGCCTGGAGTGTACTCGGCGCCTCTGGAAACACCATATATTTT,CAWSVLGASGNTIYF
16,TRBJ2-4,TRBV6-5,few,TRBD1,TGTGCCAGCAGTTACCGCGCGACAGGGGGAGGAAGCATTCAGTACTTC,CASSYRATGGGSIQYF
18,TRBJ2-7,TRBV6-5,many,-,TGTGCCAGCAGTTACTCGGGGGGGCTGGGGGGCGCAGCCTACGAGCAGTACTTC,CASSYSGGLGGAAYEQYF
16,TRBJ2-7,TRBV12-3/TRBV12-4,few,TRBD2,TGTGCCAGCACCCCAAGCGGGAGGGCCGGTGGAAACGAGCAGTACTTC,CASTPSGRAGGNEQYF
15,TRBJ1-3,TRBV11-2,many,-,TGTGCCAGCAGCTTACTACGTAGCTCTGGAAACACCATATATTTT,CASSLLRSSGNTIYF
16,TRBJ2-5,TRBV28,-,-,TGTGCCAGCAGTCCAACGGGGTCTGGGAGGCAAGAGACCCAGTACTTC,CASSPTGSGRQETQYF
12,TRBJ1-1,TRBV7-2,many,-,TGTGCCAGCAGCTGGAGCAACACTGAAGCTTTCTTT,CASSWSNTEAFF
11,TRBJ1-1,TRBV2,many,-,TGTGCCAGCAGTGAAAGGTCTGAAGCTTTCTTT,CASSERSEAFF
18,TRBJ1-2,TRBV11-1,many,-,TGTGCCAGCAGCTCCAGAGGGACGGCACCACACGATAACTATGGCTACACCTTC,CASSSRGTAPHDNYGYTF
14,TRBJ1-6,TRBV20-1,many,TRBD1,TGCAGTGCTAGAATACAGGGGAGGAATTCACCCCTCCACTTT,CSARIQGRNSPLHF
15,TRBJ1-1,TRBV28,many,TRBD1,TGTGCCAGCAGTTTACCCGGACAGGGGTTAATTGAAGCTTTCTTT,CASSLPGQGLIEAFF
16,TRBJ1-1,TRBV27,many,-,TGTGCCAGCAGTTTACTAATCGGAGTTACGAACACTGAAGCTTTCTTT,CASSLLIGVTNTEAFF
12,TRBJ2-2,TRBV10-3,many,-,TGTGCCATAACAGGGGAGGCCGGGGAGCTGTTTTTT,CAITGEAGELFF
14,TRBJ2-7,TRBV20-1,many,-,TGCAGTGCTAACCCCGAGGACAGCTCCTACGAGCAGTACTTC,CSANPEDSSYEQYF
14,TRBJ2-7,TRBV20-1,-,TRBD1,TGCAGTGCTTGTTATGGGACAGTTGGCGACGAGCAGTACTTC,CSACYGTVGDEQYF
16,TRBJ1-5,TRBV11-1,many,-,TGTGCCAGCAGCTTAGCGGGGGCAGGGGTAGGACAGCCCCAGCATTTT,CASSLAGAGVGQPQHF
14,TRBJ2-7,TRBV9,many,-,TGTGCCAGCAGCGAGGGCCGGACCCCCTACGAGCAGTACTTC,CASSEGRTPYEQYF
16,TRBJ1-1,TRBV30,many,-,TGTGCCTGGAGTGAGAAGATGGGACTCATGAACACTGAAGCTTTCTTT,CAWSEKMGLMNTEAFF
18,TRBJ2-7,TRBV5-1,few,TRBD2,TGCGCCAGCAGCGTCTCGGGGAATCCGGGACTAGCGGGAGGCGAGCAGTACTTC,CASSVSGNPGLAGGEQYF
11,TRBJ2-5,TRBV7-2,many,-,TGTGCCGAACTGGGGGGAGAGACCCAGTACTTC,CAELGGETQYF
14,TRBJ1-2,TRBV28,many,TRBD1,TGTGCCAGCAGCTTAGGGCAGGGGGTCTATGGCTACACCTTC,CASSLGQGVYGYTF
16,TRBJ2-5,TRBV7-7,many,TRBD2,TGTGCTAGCAGCTTAGGAACTAGCGGGAGTTACGAGACCCAGTACTTC,CASSLGTSGSYETQYF
13,TRBJ2-7,TRBV20-1,-,TRBD2,TGCAGTGCTAGAGGGACTAGCGACTACGAGCAGTACTTC,CSARGTSDYEQYF
12,TRBJ1-2,TRBV10-3,many,-,TGTGCCATCAGTGAAGTTGCAGATGGCTACACCTTC,CAISEVADGYTF
14,TRBJ2-2,TRBV13,many,-,TGTGCCAGCAGCTTAGGGGGGCGCACCGGGGAGCTGTTTTTT,CASSLGGRTGELFF
13,TRBJ2-7,TRBV6-2/TRBV6-3,-,-,TGTGCCAGCGCCTACAGGGAAGACCACGAGCAGTACTTC,CASAYREDHEQYF
16,TRBJ1-1,TRBV4-1,many,-,TGCGCCAGCAGCCCGCTCCCCCAGGGATTGAACACTGAAGCTTTCTTT,CASSPLPQGLNTEAFF
13,TRBJ2-1,TRBV2,-,-,TGTGCCAGCAGTAAAACTATTGGCGTTGAGCAGTTCTTC,CASSKTIGVEQFF
14,TRBJ1-5,TRBV20-1,many,-,TGCAGTGCTAGCTCTGAGGGGGGGTATCAGCCCCAGCATTTT,CSASSEGGYQPQHF
13,TRBJ1-2,TRBV29-1,-,-,TGCAGCGTTGAACCGGCGGGGGCGAGTGGCTACACCTTC,CSVEPAGASGYTF
12,TRBJ2-5,TRBV7-2,-,-,TGTGCCAGCAGCCTCCCTCAGCTGACCCAGTACTTC,CASSLPQLTQYF
15,TRBJ1-1,TRBV6-2/TRBV6-3,many,TRBD1,TGTGCCAGCACCTCCGGGACAGGGTTGGTCACTGAAGCTTTCTTT,CASTSGTGLVTEAFF
17,TRBJ2-2,TRBV9,many,TRBD1,TGTGCCAGCAGCGTAGTGGGGACAGGGGAAAGGACCGGGGAGCTGTTTTTT,CASSVVGTGERTGELFF
14,TRBJ2-5,TRBV7-9,many,-,TGTGCCAGCAGCTTATCAGAATACAAAGAGACCCAGTACTTC,CASSLSEYKETQYF
13,TRBJ2-7,TRBV7-2,many,-,TGTGCCAGCAGCTTAAAGGGGGGAATAGCGGAGTACTTC,CASSLKGGIAEYF
14,TRBJ1-5,TRBV6-1,-,-,TGTGCCAGCAGTGAAATACGGGGAGATCAGCCCCAGCATTTT,CASSEIRGDQPQHF
13,TRBJ2-7,TRBV6-5,-,TRBD1,TGTGCCAGCGTTAGGACAGGCGTCTACGGGCAGTACTTC,CASVRTGVYGQYF
13,TRBJ2-2,TRBV12-3/TRBV12-4,-,-,TGTGCCAGCAGTCTCCGGACGGACGGGGAGCTGTTTTTT,CASSLRTDGELFF
14,TRBJ1-2,TRBV11-2,many,TRBD1,TGTGCCAGCAGCTTTGGACAGGGGGTGGGCGGCTACACCTTC,CASSFGQGVGGYTF
17,TRBJ1-1,TRBV15,many,-,TGTGCCACCAGCAGTGGGGTGGGACCTGCTGGTTACACTGAAGCTTTCTTT,CATSSGVGPAGYTEAFF
13,TRBJ2-5,TRBV24-1,-,-,TGTGCCACCGAAAAATTAGGGGAGAAGACCCAGTACTTC,CATEKLGEKTQYF
16,TRBJ1-6,TRBV7-2,-,TRBD1,TGTGCCAGCAGCCTGACTACAGGGGTCCCTAGTTCACCCCTCCACTTT,CASSLTTGVPSSPLHF
15,TRBJ2-7,TRBV18,many,-,TGTGCCAGCTCCCCCGGGACCCCAATGCCCTACGAGCAGTACTTC,CASSPGTPMPYEQYF
12,TRBJ2-7,TRBV11-2,-,-,TGTGCCAGCACCTTGCTCAGGGGCGAGCAGTACTTC,CASTLLRGEQYF
17,TRBJ1-1,TRBV6-2/TRBV6-3,-,-,TGTGCCAGCAGTTACTCGGCCTCATCGAACTGGGGCACTGAAGCTTTCTTT,CASSYSASSNWGTEAFF
16,TRBJ2-2,TRBV15,-,-,TGTGCCACCAGCAGAGATCGCCTGGGGGCCACCGGGGAGCTGTTTTTT,CATSRDRLGATGELFF
17,TRBJ2-5,TRBV7-2,many,TRBD2,TGTGCCAGCGCCAAACAGCGTGCGGGGGGGTTACAAGAGACCCAGTACTTC,CASAKQRAGGLQETQYF